The 6 T cell receptor beta chains given below trace back to one sample, sequenced in a study of neurological immune-mediated disorders. TCRdb re-called the 5' RACE reads with MiXCR, one entry per CDR3 protein. The sample lists 65,000 to 75,000 distinct CDR3 sequences, around 4.8% occurring once. Sequenced sample: PBMCs. The receptors stem from a woman aged 70-85 years with multiple sclerosis.

This clonotype was counted ten times or more. This chain joins TRBV24-1 and TRBJ2-1; 9 positions agree with TRBD2. Unmatched junction bases numbered 5, after V lost 3 bases and J lost 9 bases. The CDR3 runs 14 residues. CDR1 is KGHDR, CDR2 SFDVKD, per germline. The CDR3 DNA follows: TGTGCCACCAGTGATGGCGGGAGGGCCAGTGAGCAGTTCTTC. It codes for CATSDGGRASEQFF.

In this sample, this clonotype turned up many times. This chain joins TRBV5-1 and TRBJ2-1; D unclear. The V gene lost 5 bases and the J gene lost 0 bases, with 9 bases spanning the gap. This CDR3 spans 14 amino acids. The germline V gene has CDR1 SGHRS and CDR2 YFSETQ. DNA for the CDR3: TGCGCCAGCAGGGGTTTGAACTCCTACAATGAGCAGTTCTTC. Its protein is CASRGLNSYNEQFF.

This clonotype was detected many times. As DNA, the CDR3 is TGCAGTGCGCGGACTAGCGGCGATACGCAGTATTTT. This sequence encodes CSARTSGDTQYF. J is TRBJ2-3 and V is TRBV20-1; 10 positions match TRBD2. The germline gives CDR1 DFQATT, CDR2 SNEGSKA (reference sequence). Trimming removed 6 bases from V and 6 bases from J; junction bases left unmatched: 3. The CDR3 has 12 residues.

This chain connects TRBV3-1 to TRBJ2-1; D not resolved. Trimming took 3 bases from V and 10 from J, leaving 7 bases between them. The CDR3 loop spans 11 amino acids. CDR1 is LGHDT and CDR2 is YNNKEL in the germline V gene (reference sequence). CDR3 sequence: CASSHLGEQFF. In DNA form, the CDR3 reads TGTGCCAGCAGCCATTTAGGGGAGCAGTTCTTC.

The table lists this clonotype with a few counts. The chain joins TRBV20-1 to TRBJ2-3; D unclear. This CDR3 has 13 residues. CDR1 and CDR2 (germline): DFQATT, SNEGSKA (reference sequence). V shed 5 bases and J shed 3 bases, with 12 bases lying between them. The chain's CDR3 is CSAHLGKTDTQYF. CDR3 nucleotide sequence: TGCAGTGCTCACCTAGGGAAGACAGATACGCAGTATTTT.

At least ten counts were recorded for this clonotype. The rearrangement joins TRBV12-3 or TRBV12-4 to TRBJ1-2; 10 bases line up with TRBD1. Trimming took 1 base from V and 0 from J; bases not matched to a gene: 8. This CDR3 comprises 18 residues. CDR3 residues: CASSLGGQGTRANYGYTF. In DNA, the CDR3 is TGTGCCAGCAGTTTAGGGGGACAGGGGACTCGAGCTAACTATGGCTACACCTTC.